This TCR beta chain was captured by sequencing in a study of T cells in Graves' hyperthyroidism and ophthalmopathy. At the level of the study: Peripheral blood was secured at the point of initial diagnosis, before any treatment.

V shed 3 bases and J shed 1 base, with 12 bases lying between them. Germline V CDR1 and CDR2: MNHEY, SMNVEV (reference sequence). The length of the CDR3 is 15 residues. This clonotype was seen repeatedly, ten times or more. Under 12 ml fresh peripheral blood yielded the PBMCs. RNA transcripts served as the template for amplifying TCR beta CDR3 regions. First-round RT-PCR with HTBI primers amplified the TCR CDR3 region. TCRdb re-derived calls from the multiplex PCR reads in MiXCR, one entry per CDR3 protein. The sample consists of more than 300,000 distinct CDR3 sequences, approximately 15% of them appearing once.

The rearrangement uses TRBV27 and TRBJ1-1, with D hard to call. The origin of this receptor is a woman under 40 with Graves' hyperthyroidism. Input material: blood. The CDR3 DNA is TGTGCCAGCAGTTTGAATGGACCCTGGAACACTGAAGCTTTCTTT. Encoded protein: CASSLNGPWNTEAFF.